The 16 T cell receptor beta chains below all came from one sample that was sequenced in a study of blood T cell repertoires in COVID-19. Repertoires were generated with immunoSEQ multiplex PCR, while TCRdb's copy carries only in-frame clones and drops some. The profile shows 340,000 or so clones, 65% to 85% of them singletons. Sequencing was carried out using peripheral blood. The receptors derive from a man aged 25-45 years with active or convalescent COVID-19.

The chain carries TRBV10-1 and TRBJ1-6; D is unclear. The CDR3 is 13 amino acids. The ends were cut back, 3 bases at V and 8 bases at J, with 8 bases in the middle. CDR1 is WNHNN, CDR2 SYGVQD, per germline (reference sequence). This CDR3 is CASSDKRYSPLHF. Here the CDR3 DNA reads TGCGCCAGCAGTGACAAGCGCTATTCACCCCTCCACTTT.

The chain combines TRBV27 with TRBJ1-5; 9 nucleotides match TRBD1. The V and J ends lost 6 bases and 4 bases, in that order; junction bases with no gene match: 4. This CDR3 has 14 residues. CDR1 and CDR2 from the germline V gene are MNHEY and SMNVEV (reference sequence). The CDR3 region has the DNA TGTGCCAGCAGCTTGACAGGGGGAAATCAGCCCCAGCATTTT. Residues: CASSLTGGNQPQHF.

The chain links TRBV4-3 to TRBJ2-1; TRBD1 aligns across 9 bases. The CDR3 covers 15 residues. Germline V gene lookup returns CDR1 LGHNA and CDR2 YSLEER. The V gene end was trimmed by 1 base and the J gene end by 4 bases; junction bases not matched to a gene: 2. CDR3 DNA sequence: TGCGCCAGCAGCCAAGGGACAGGGGAGTACAATGAGCAGTTCTTC. Protein product: CASSQGTGEYNEQFF.

J is TRBJ1-4 and V is TRBV4-2, with unresolved D. This CDR3 is 15 amino acids long. The germline V gene has CDR1 LGHNA and CDR2 YNFKEQ. Trimming cost V 1 base and J 5 bases, with 11 bases left between them. The CDR3 here is CASSQANGENEKLFF. CDR3 bases: TGTGCCAGCAGCCAAGCGAACGGGGAAAATGAAAAACTGTTTTTT.

The chain combines TRBV2 with TRBJ2-7; D may be TRBD1 (5 bases). Germline CDR1 and CDR2: SNHLY and FYNNEI. V was pared by 5 bases and J by 3 bases, with 11 bases between. This CDR3 region has 13 residues. The CDR3 DNA is TGTGCCAGCAGTAAGGGGATATTCTACGAGCAGTACTTC. This codes for CASSKGIFYEQYF.

The chain links TRBV4-3 to TRBJ1-5; 7 nucleotides line up with TRBD1. Trimming at V came to 0 bases and at J to 1 base, leaving 6 bases not matched to a gene. Germline-derived CDR1 and CDR2 are LGHNA and YSLEER. This CDR3 contains 17 residues. DNA of the CDR3: TGCGCCAGCAGCCAAGATTTAGGGGGACAGAGCAATCAGCCCCAGCATTTT. Translated, it gives CASSQDLGGQSNQPQHF.

This clone came up once. The gene calls are TRBV10-3 and TRBJ1-5; 7 nucleotides align to TRBD1. The CDR3 totals 14 residues. Germline lookup yields CDR1 ENHRY and CDR2 SYGVKD. The junction had 6 bases not matched to a gene; V was cut back by 3 bases and J by 7 bases. CDR3 sequence reads: CAISDRDRVQPQHF. The CDR3 DNA is TGTGCCATCAGTGACCGAGACAGGGTACAGCCCCAGCATTTT.

The V and J genes are TRBV29-1 and TRBJ1-4; 10 nucleotides line up with TRBD1. From germline, CDR1 is SQVTM and CDR2 ANQGSEA. Trimming cost V 7 bases and J 10 bases; bases outside gene matches: 12. There are 14 residues in the CDR3. CDR3 protein: CSALSGQGLGKLFF. The CDR3 nucleotides read TGCAGCGCCTTATCGGGACAGGGGTTAGGAAAACTGTTTTTT.

The chain couples TRBV5-4 to TRBJ1-1; D remains unclear. Germline CDR1 is SGHNT and CDR2 is YYREEE (reference sequence). The CDR3 is 14 amino acids. With 0 bases removed from V and 0 bases from J, the gap between germline ends came to 6 bases. The CDR3 protein is CASSLANLNTEAFF. The CDR3 coding sequence is TGTGCCAGCAGCTTGGCCAACTTGAACACTGAAGCTTTCTTT.

This chain uses TRBV19 with TRBJ1-3; unclear D gene. Trimming took off 7 bases at V and 3 bases at J, with 13 bases between the two ends. Germline V CDR1 and CDR2: LNHDA, SQIVND (reference sequence). This CDR3 has 14 amino acids. CDR3 amino acids: CASKALQSGNTIYF. The CDR3 DNA reads TGTGCCAGTAAGGCGTTACAGAGTGGAAACACCATATATTTT.

The rearrangement uses TRBV4-3 and TRBJ1-4; possibly TRBD1 for D (5 bases). From germline, CDR1 is LGHNA and CDR2 YSLEER. V lost 1 base, J lost 8 bases, and 14 bases lay in between. The CDR3 totals 15 residues. The CDR3 region has the DNA TGCGCCAGCAGCCAAGTTAGACAGTTGGGCGAAAAACTGTTTTTT. Translated: CASSQVRQLGEKLFF.

CDR3 sequence: CASSLRWTSGRAEGETQYF. The DNA of the CDR3 is TGTGCCAGCAGTCTCCGATGGACTAGCGGGAGGGCCGAGGGAGAGACCCAGTACTTC. V gene TRBV6-2 or TRBV6-3 combines with J gene TRBJ2-5, with 15 bases fitting TRBD2. Trimming cost V 5 bases and J 4 bases; bases outside gene matches: 14. Per germline, CDR1 MNHEY and CDR2 SVGEGT. The CDR3 sequence is 19 residues long.

The chain links TRBV2 to TRBJ2-5, with a weak D call TRBD1 (6 bases). With 8 bases removed from V and 4 bases from J, the gap between germline ends came to 11 bases. The CDR3 has 12 residues. Per germline, CDR1 SNHLY and CDR2 FYNNEI. The CDR3 DNA reads TGTGCCAGCGGGCACAGGGTAGAGACCCAGTACTTC. Translating it yields CASGHRVETQYF.

The rearrangement uses TRBV30 and TRBJ2-1; maybe TRBD1 (7 bases). Germline CDR1 GTSNPN, CDR2 SVGIG (reference sequence). V lost 3 bases and J 3 bases, leaving 15 bases between the germline ends. The CDR3 is 15 amino acids. CDR3 DNA sequence: TGTGCCTGGAGGGGGGGTACAGGGGTCTACAATGAGCAGTTCTTC. Amino acids: CAWRGGTGVYNEQFF. The full variable domain, rest sourced from reference TRBV30 and TRBJ2-1, is SQTIHQWPATLVQPVGSPLSLECTVEGTSNPNLYWYRQAAGRGLQLLFYSVGIGQISSEVPQNLSASRPQDRQFILSSKKLLLSDSGFYLCAWRGGTGVYNEQFFGPGTRLTVL.

This chain uses TRBV6-2 or TRBV6-3 with TRBJ2-1; 11 nucleotides align to TRBD2. Unmatched junction bases numbered 9, after V lost 4 bases and J lost 10 bases. CDR1 and CDR2 (germline): MNHEY, SVGEGT. This CDR3 has 15 residues. The CDR3 here is CASSFLSGGAGEQFF. CDR3 nucleotide sequence: TGTGCCAGCAGTTTCCTTAGCGGGGGGGCCGGGGAGCAGTTCTTC.

Turning to this clone: Since a much larger clone is just one base distant, this may be a read error. The chain is built from TRBV12-3 or TRBV12-4 and TRBJ1-1; a possible D gene is TRBD1 (6 bases). The CDR3 runs to 13 residues. The V and J ends lost 6 bases and 1 base respectively, with 9 bases between them. CDR3 nucleotide sequence: TGTGCCAGCAGCCCACAGGGGAACACTGAAGCTTTCTTT. This encodes CASSPQGNTEAFF.